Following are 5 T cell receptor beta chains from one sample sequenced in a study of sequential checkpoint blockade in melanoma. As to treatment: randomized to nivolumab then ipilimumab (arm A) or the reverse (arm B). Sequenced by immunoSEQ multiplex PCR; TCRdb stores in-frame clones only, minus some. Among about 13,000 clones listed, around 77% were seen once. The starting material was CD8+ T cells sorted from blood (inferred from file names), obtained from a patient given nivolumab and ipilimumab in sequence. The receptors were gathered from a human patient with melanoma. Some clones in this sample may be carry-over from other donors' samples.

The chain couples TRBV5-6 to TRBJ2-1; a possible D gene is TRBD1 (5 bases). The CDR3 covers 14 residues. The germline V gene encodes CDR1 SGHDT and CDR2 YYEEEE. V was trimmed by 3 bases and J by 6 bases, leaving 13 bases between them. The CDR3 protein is CASSYRIGANEQFF. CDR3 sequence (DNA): TGTGCCAGCAGCTACCGAATAGGGGCCAATGAGCAGTTCTTC.

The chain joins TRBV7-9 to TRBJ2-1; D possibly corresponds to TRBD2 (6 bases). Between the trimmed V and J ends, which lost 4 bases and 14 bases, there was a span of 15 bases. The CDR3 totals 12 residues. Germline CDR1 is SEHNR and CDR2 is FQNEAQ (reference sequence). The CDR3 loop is CASSYGRREEFF. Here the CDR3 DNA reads TGTGCCAGCAGCTACGGCCGGAGGGAGGAGTTCTTC.

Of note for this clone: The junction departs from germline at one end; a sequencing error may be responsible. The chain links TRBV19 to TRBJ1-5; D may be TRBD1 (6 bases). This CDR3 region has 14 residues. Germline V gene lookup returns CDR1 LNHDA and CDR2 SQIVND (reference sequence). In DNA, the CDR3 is TGTGCCAGTAAAAACAGGGTTGGGAATCATCCCCAGCATTTT. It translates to CASKNRVGNHPQHF.

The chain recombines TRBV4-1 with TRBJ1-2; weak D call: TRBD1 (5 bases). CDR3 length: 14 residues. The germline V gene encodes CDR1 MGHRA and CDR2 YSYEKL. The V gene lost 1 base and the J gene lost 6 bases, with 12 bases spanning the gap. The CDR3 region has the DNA TGCGCCAGCAGCCAAGGGGCAGGGTGGAATGGCTACACCTTC. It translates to CASSQGAGWNGYTF.

CDR3 region: CASPGAGGMAEAFF. For the CDR3, the DNA is TGTGCCAGCCCAGGGGCAGGGGGGATGGCTGAAGCTTTCTTT. The genes are TRBV6-1 and TRBJ1-1; TRBD1 matches at 7 bases. The trim removed 8 bases at V and 6 bases at J, leaving 12 bases unmatched. CDR3 length: 14 amino acids. CDR1 MNHNS and CDR2 SASEGT come from the germline V gene.